This TCR beta chain derives from a study of OX40 agonist ivuxolimab in advanced cancers. Study observations and caveats: The study found that CD8+ T cells averaged more expanded clones than CD4+. Dose levels from 0.1 to 3.0 mg/kg saw CD4+ and CD8+ blood T cells expand clonally by week 6. Antigen specificity was not determined for the expanded peripheral T cells.

Germline V gene data show CDR1 as MDHEN and CDR2 as SYDVKM. There are 14 residues in the CDR3. The V and J ends lost 9 bases and 6 bases, in that order; junction bases with no gene match: 14. It was autoimmune disease history or systemic immunosuppression that excluded patients. As for this clone: Antigen unknown.

Clones were sequenced by immunoSEQ multiplex PCR, and TCRdb holds only the in-frame ones, with some missing. This repertoire shows around 94,000 clones, around 82% found once; its top ten account for around 4%. The V gene is TRBV28, the J gene TRBJ2-7; 7 nucleotides line up with TRBD2. The input for sequencing was CD4+ or CD8+ T cells sorted from blood, taken in a trial of the OX40 agonist ivuxolimab. The TCR sequence derives from an adult with an advanced solid tumor such as melanoma, head and neck, liver or kidney cancer. CDR3 sequence: CASQPGGRGSEQYF. DNA for the CDR3: TGTGCCAGTCAACCCGGCGGGAGAGGATCCGAGCAGTACTTC.